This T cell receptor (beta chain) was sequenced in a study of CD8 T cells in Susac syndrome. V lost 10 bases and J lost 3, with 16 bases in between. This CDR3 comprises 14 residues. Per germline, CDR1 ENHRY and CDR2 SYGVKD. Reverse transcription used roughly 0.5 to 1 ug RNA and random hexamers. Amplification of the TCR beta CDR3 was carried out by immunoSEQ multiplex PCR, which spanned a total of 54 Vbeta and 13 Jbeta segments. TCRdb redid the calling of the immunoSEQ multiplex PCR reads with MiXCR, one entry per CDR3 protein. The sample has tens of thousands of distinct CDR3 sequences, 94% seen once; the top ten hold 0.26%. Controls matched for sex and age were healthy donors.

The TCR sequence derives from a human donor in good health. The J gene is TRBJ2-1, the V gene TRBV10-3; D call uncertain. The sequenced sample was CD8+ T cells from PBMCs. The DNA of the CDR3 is TGTGCCACCGGTTCCGCAGCTGTCTACAATGAGCAGTTCTTC. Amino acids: CATGSAAVYNEQFF.